One sample yielded the 15 T cell receptor beta chains listed below, sequenced in a study of T cell responses to AZD1222 COVID-19 vaccine. Only in-frame clones appear in the TCRdb table, and some are missing; sequencing was by immunoSEQ multiplex PCR. The table has 54,000 or so clones, roughly nine tenths seen once. This specimen consisted of peripheral blood, obtained on day 0 of AZD1222 vaccination. The receptors were gathered from an adult in good health.

The V call is TRBV7-2, the J call TRBJ2-7; D perhaps matches TRBD2 (6 bases). Trimming took 4 bases from V and 5 from J, leaving 18 bases between them. The CDR3 is 15 amino acids. Germline V gene lookup returns CDR1 SGHTA and CDR2 FQGNSA. The CDR3, as DNA: TGTGCCAGCAGCTCAGAGCCGGGACTTGACGACGAGCAGTACTTC. It is translated as CASSSEPGLDDEQYF.

This clone was seen more than once but under ten times. This chain connects TRBV19 to TRBJ2-7, with D possibly being TRBD1 or TRBD2 (5 bases each). CDR1 is LNHDA and CDR2 is SQIVND in the germline V gene (reference sequence). There are 13 residues in the CDR3. V was cut by 4 bases and J by 6 bases, with 13 bases left in between. CDR3 sequence: CASSTGTVAEQYF. CDR3 DNA sequence: TGTGCCAGTAGTACTGGGACCGTCGCCGAGCAGTACTTC.

This clone was picked up a small number of times. The chain links TRBV27 to TRBJ2-7; unclear D gene. There are 11 residues in the CDR3. Trimming pared 3 bases from V and 5 bases from J, leaving 5 bases between. Germline V gene sequence: CDR1 MNHEY, CDR2 SMNVEV (reference sequence). The CDR3 DNA sequence: TGTGCCAGCAGTTTTCTAGACGAGCAGTACTTC. It is translated as CASSFLDEQYF.

The rearrangement uses TRBV29-1 and TRBJ1-1, with D possibly matching TRBD1 (5 bases). Germline CDR1 reads SQVTM; CDR2 reads ANQGSEA. This CDR3 is built from 14 residues. Deletions cut 3 bases from V and 3 bases from J, with 14 bases between. The CDR3: CSVDKDNEDTEAFF. CDR3 in DNA: TGCAGCGTTGATAAGGACAACGAGGACACTGAAGCTTTCTTT.

This rearrangement joins TRBV19 to TRBJ1-1; the D is unclear. CDR3 size: 13 residues. V lost 3 bases to trimming and J lost 5 bases, with 10 bases between them. Germline assignment: CDR1 LNHDA and CDR2 SQIVND (reference sequence). The CDR3 sequence: CASSIWGETEAFF. The DNA for the CDR3 is TGTGCCAGTAGTATCTGGGGTGAGACTGAAGCTTTCTTT.

The V gene is TRBV7-9, the J gene TRBJ1-5, with TRBD1 identical over 7 bases. There are 13 residues in the CDR3. The V gene end was trimmed by 5 bases and the J gene end by 15 bases; junction bases not matched to a gene: 13. The V gene's germline CDR1 is SEHNR and CDR2 FQNEAQ (reference sequence). The CDR3 region has the DNA TGTGCCAGCAGCAGCTCCGGGACAGTGGGTCGGCATTTT. Translated: CASSSSGTVGRHF.

The chain is built from TRBV5-1 and TRBJ2-3; D call uncertain. There are 16 residues in the CDR3. Between the trimmed V and J ends, which lost 0 bases and 0 bases, there was a span of 11 bases. The germline V gene encodes CDR1 SGHRS and CDR2 YFSETQ. CDR3 amino acids: CASSLANPASTDTQYF. As DNA, the CDR3 is TGCGCCAGCAGCTTGGCCAACCCCGCTAGCACAGATACGCAGTATTTT. The variable domain in full, completed from reference TRBV5-1 and TRBJ2-3, reads KAGVTQTPRYLIKTRGQQVTLSCSPISGHRSVSWYQQTPGQGLQFLFEYFSETQRNKGNFPGRFSGRQFSNSRSEMNVSTLELGDSALYLCASSLANPASTDTQYFGPGTRLTVL.

V gene TRBV13 combines with J gene TRBJ2-7; 8 bases line up with TRBD1. The junction had 3 bases not matched to a gene; V was cut back by 2 bases and J by 3 bases. Germline V gene sequence: CDR1 PRHDT, CDR2 FYEKMQ (reference sequence). The length of the CDR3 is 14 residues. In DNA, the CDR3 is TGTGCCAGCAGCTTAAGACAGGGGAACTACGAGCAGTACTTC. This codes for CASSLRQGNYEQYF. The variable domain in full, with the rest retrieved from reference TRBV13 and TRBJ2-7, is AAGVIQSPRHLIKEKRETATLKCYPIPRHDTVYWYQQGPGQDPQFLISFYEKMQSDKGSIPDRFSAQQFSDYHSELNMSSLELGDSALYFCASSLRQGNYEQYFGPGTRLTVT.

This rearrangement joins TRBV7-9 to TRBJ1-1, with D possibly TRBD1 on 5 matching bases. V was cut by 4 bases and J by 0 bases, with 9 bases left in between. The CDR3 has 14 residues. Germline CDR1 and CDR2: SEHNR and FQNEAQ (reference sequence). CDR3 bases: TGTGCCAGCAGCTCGGACACTGTGAACACTGAAGCTTTCTTT. It specifies CASSSDTVNTEAFF.

This clone has just a few counts. The rearrangement links TRBV19 to TRBJ1-6; D is ambiguous. With 3 bases removed from V and 8 bases from J, the gap between germline ends came to 14 bases. There are 15 residues in the CDR3. Germline V gene sequence: CDR1 LNHDA, CDR2 SQIVND (reference sequence). The CDR3 bases are TGTGCCAGTAGTATGATCTCGCTTGGAGATTCACCCCTCCACTTT. Translating gives CASSMISLGDSPLHF.

The chain couples TRBV24-1 to TRBJ2-3; D call uncertain. The length of the CDR3 is 13 residues. Germline V CDR1 and CDR2: KGHDR, SFDVKD. V was pared by 1 base and J by 8 bases, with 9 bases between. CDR3 loop: CATSDFRPATQYF. DNA of the CDR3: TGTGCCACCAGTGATTTTCGGCCGGCTACGCAGTATTTT.

The sample holds one count of this clone. This chain connects TRBV19 to TRBJ1-5; weak D call: TRBD1 (5 bases). Germline-derived CDR1 and CDR2 are LNHDA and SQIVND (reference sequence). The CDR3 spans 15 residues. V lost 5 bases to trimming and J lost 0 bases, with 11 bases between them. The CDR3 region is CASSPRQSSNQPQHF. The CDR3 DNA follows: TGTGCCAGTAGTCCACGACAGAGTAGCAATCAGCCCCAGCATTTT.

The rearrangement links TRBV7-9 to TRBJ2-7; 10 nucleotides align to TRBD1. Trimming cost V 4 bases and J 5 bases; bases outside gene matches: 14. CDR3 size: 17 residues. From germline, CDR1 is SEHNR and CDR2 FQNEAQ (reference sequence). In DNA, the CDR3 is TGTGCCAGCAGCTATGGATACTCCGGGACAGGGGTGCACGAGCAGTACTTC. Protein product: CASSYGYSGTGVHEQYF.

This rearrangement joins TRBV9 to TRBJ1-5, with 9 bases that match TRBD1. The CDR3 is made up of 18 amino acids. Germline values: CDR1 SGDLS, CDR2 YYNGEE. After removal of 4 bases from V and 2 bases from J, the junction contained 13 bases not matched to a gene. The CDR3 reads CASSQMDRGHRGNQPQHF. The CDR3 DNA reads TGTGCCAGCAGCCAGATGGACAGGGGCCATCGGGGCAATCAGCCCCAGCATTTT.

This CDR3 reads CASSLGQNLGRTDTQYF. The DNA of the CDR3 is TGCGCCAGCAGCTTGGGACAGAACCTTGGTCGCACAGATACGCAGTATTTT. The chain carries TRBV5-1 and TRBJ2-3; D perhaps matches TRBD1 (5 bases). This CDR3 contains 17 residues. CDR1 SGHRS and CDR2 YFSETQ come from the germline V gene. Trimming stripped 0 bases from V and 1 base from J, with 15 bases between.